This TCR beta chain was profiled in a study of blood T cell repertoires in COVID-19. In the study overall: Samples came from the United States, Italy and Spain, spanning acute and convalescent COVID-19.

Measured with immunoSEQ multiplex PCR; TCRdb has only the in-frame clones, and not every one. The sample records about 200,000 clones, less than 90% being singletons. CDR3 length equals 14 residues. Germline V gives CDR1 SNHLY, CDR2 FYNNEI. Trimming cost V 6 bases and J 4 bases, with 15 bases left between them. Sequenced: peripheral blood. The rearrangement uses TRBV2 and TRBJ1-2, with D possibly being TRBD1 (5 bases). This receptor was obtained from a man aged 40-49 years with active or convalescent COVID-19. The CDR3 here is CASSAGFTSYGYTF. The CDR3 region has the DNA TGTGCCAGCAGCGCAGGGTTTACGTCCTATGGCTACACCTTC.